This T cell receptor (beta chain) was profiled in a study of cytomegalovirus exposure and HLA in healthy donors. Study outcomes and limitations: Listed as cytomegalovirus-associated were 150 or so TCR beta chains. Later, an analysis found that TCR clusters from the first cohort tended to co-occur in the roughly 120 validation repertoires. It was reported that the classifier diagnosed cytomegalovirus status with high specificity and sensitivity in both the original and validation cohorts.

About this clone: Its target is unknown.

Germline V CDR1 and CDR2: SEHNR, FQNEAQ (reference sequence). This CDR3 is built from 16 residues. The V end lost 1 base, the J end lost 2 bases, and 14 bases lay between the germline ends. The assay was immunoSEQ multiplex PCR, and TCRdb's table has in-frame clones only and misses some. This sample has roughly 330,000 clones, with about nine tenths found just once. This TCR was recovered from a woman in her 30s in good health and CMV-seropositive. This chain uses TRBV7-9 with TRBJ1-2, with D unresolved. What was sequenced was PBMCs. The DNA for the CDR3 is TGTGCCAGCAGCTTAGTGCTGGAGGAGGGCAACTATGGCTACACCTTC. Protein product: CASSLVLEEGNYGYTF.